The 26 T cell receptor beta chains below were found in one sample sequenced in a study of blood T cell repertoires in COVID-19 (dated by TCRdb to the early 2020s). Library creation used the immunoSEQ multiplex PCR assay. TCRdb took this table from immuneACCESS and kept in-frame rearrangements with V and J called. Such tables lack part of the clones; where checked against another copy, unresolved V genes explain under half of the gap, and the rest is unexplained. For this sample the table gives 200,000 to 250,000 clones, of which 65% to 85% were detected only once. 9.5% to 15% of the sample is held by the ten biggest clonotypes. The sequencing sample was made of peripheral blood. The receptors come from a human donor in a cohort sampled during active COVID-19.

The chain carries TRBV11-3 and TRBJ2-5; TRBD1 matches at 7 bases. Trimming took 5 bases from V and 7 from J; bases not matched to a gene: 13. Looked up from germline, CDR1 is SGHNT and CDR2 is YENEEA. CDR3 length: 15 amino acids. The chain's CDR3 is CASSPQGPPGGTQYF. As DNA, the CDR3 is TGTGCCAGCAGCCCACAGGGGCCCCCCGGTGGGACCCAGTACTTC. The whole variable domain, remainder taken from reference TRBV11-3 and TRBJ2-5, is EAGVVQSPRYKIIEKKQPVAFWCNPISGHNTLYWYLQNLGQGPELLIRYENEEAVDDSQLPKDRFSAERLKGVDSTLKIQPAELGDSAVYLCASSPQGPPGGTQYFGPGTRLLVL.

This clone was detected only once. This chain uses TRBV7-9 with TRBJ1-1; tentatively, D is TRBD1 (6 bases). The V gene lost 3 bases and the J gene lost 5 bases, with 13 bases spanning the gap. CDR1 and CDR2 from the germline V gene are SEHNR and FQNEAQ (reference sequence). The CDR3 is made up of 14 amino acids. DNA of the CDR3: TGTGCCAGCAGCTTCGACAGGTATGGGACTGAAGCTTTCTTT. Encoded protein: CASSFDRYGTEAFF.

V and J are TRBV2 and TRBJ1-4; D is perhaps TRBD1 (6 bases). CDR3 length: 15 amino acids. The germline gives CDR1 SNHLY, CDR2 FYNNEI. V lost 4 bases, J lost 0 bases, and 9 bases lay in between. The CDR3 coding sequence is TGTGCCAGCAGTGGTCGGACAGCAACTAATGAAAAACTGTTTTTT. Amino acid sequence: CASSGRTATNEKLFF.

To note about this clone: The same CDR3 arises from other DNA sequences in this sample as well. The gene calls are TRBV3-1 (or the pseudogene TRBV3-2) and TRBJ1-2; the D gene is possibly TRBD1 (6 bases). CDR1 is LGHDT and CDR2 is YNNKEL in the germline V gene (reference sequence). This CDR3 spans 15 amino acids. V was clipped by 1 base and J by 2 bases, with 11 bases between them. The CDR3 sequence is CASSQGGPLNYGYTF. The CDR3 DNA reads TGTGCCAGCAGCCAAGGGGGGCCCCTAAACTATGGCTACACCTTC.

This chain connects TRBV7-2 to TRBJ2-1; 8 nucleotides line up with TRBD2. V shed 2 bases, J shed 0 bases, and the junction held 3 bases outside the gene matches. Germline CDR1 SGHTA, CDR2 FQGNSA. This CDR3 spans 16 amino acids. The CDR3 nucleotides read TGTGCCAGCAGCTTATTCGGGGGGGGCTCCTACAATGAGCAGTTCTTC. Amino acids: CASSLFGGGSYNEQFF. The variable domain in full, with the rest retrieved from reference TRBV7-2 and TRBJ2-1, is GAGVSQSPSNKVTEKGKDVELRCDPISGHTALYWYRQSLGQGLEFLIYFQGNSAPDKSGLPSDRFSAERTGGSVSTLTIQRTQQEDSAVYLCASSLFGGGSYNEQFFGPGTRLTVL.

This chain joins TRBV30 and TRBJ1-2, with D possibly TRBD1 on 5 matching bases. Deletions cut 4 bases from V and 4 bases from J, with 19 bases between. The length of the CDR3 is 15 residues. CDR1 is GTSNPN and CDR2 is SVGIG in the germline V gene (reference sequence). DNA for the CDR3: TGTGCCTGGAAGCCTCGGGGGGGACTTCCCTATGGCTACACCTTC. Translated: CAWKPRGGLPYGYTF.

The rearrangement joins TRBV24-1 to TRBJ2-7; D is uncertain. The germline gives CDR1 KGHDR, CDR2 SFDVKD. Trimming removed 4 bases from V and 0 bases from J, with 3 bases in between. The CDR3 covers 12 residues. The CDR3 sequence is CATSDLSYEQYF. As DNA, the CDR3 is TGTGCCACCAGTGACCTCTCCTACGAGCAGTACTTC.

The chain has TRBV5-1 and TRBJ1-5, with a weak D call TRBD1 (5 bases). The CDR3 consists of 14 residues. The germline V and J ends were trimmed by 2 bases and 3 bases, with 9 bases remaining between them. In germline, CDR1 is SGHRS, CDR2 YFSETQ. In DNA, the CDR3 is TGCGCCAGCAGCTTCCTGGGGCTCAATCAGCCCCAGCATTTT. It translates to CASSFLGLNQPQHF.

The chain recombines TRBV7-6 with TRBJ2-3; the match to TRBD2 covers 14 bases. Germline loops: CDR1 SGHVS, CDR2 FNYEAQ. This CDR3 has 16 residues. The ends lost 5 bases at V and 3 bases at J; junction bases unmatched: 4. CDR3 sequence: CASSLGLAGGTDTQYF. As DNA, the CDR3 is TGTGCCAGCAGCCTCGGACTAGCGGGGGGAACAGATACGCAGTATTTT.

The gene calls are TRBV7-2 and TRBJ2-1, with no clear D. This CDR3 contains 13 residues. Trimming shortened V by 5 bases and J by 8 bases, and 13 bases separated the two germline ends. Germline values: CDR1 SGHTA, CDR2 FQGNSA. The CDR3 here is CASSIQPPDEQFF. Written as DNA, the CDR3 is TGTGCCAGCAGCATACAGCCCCCAGATGAGCAGTTCTTC.

This chain joins TRBV6-2 or TRBV6-3 and TRBJ1-6; 12 bases map to TRBD1. Germline CDR1 reads MNHEY; CDR2 reads SVGEGT. This CDR3 comprises 18 residues. Losses at the gene ends were 4 bases for V and 9 bases for J; bases not matched to a gene: 13. CDR3: CASSSLGTGGSRSSPLHF. The DNA for the CDR3 is TGTGCCAGCAGTTCACTCGGGACAGGGGGCTCGAGAAGTTCACCCCTCCACTTT.

V and J are TRBV29-1 and TRBJ2-6, with a possible D match to TRBD1 (5 bases). Germline-derived CDR1 and CDR2 are SQVTM and ANQGSEA. The V gene lost 5 bases and the J gene lost 2 bases, with 13 bases spanning the gap. CDR3 size: 15 residues. CDR3 in DNA: TGCAGCGTTCTAGGCAGGGTGACTGGGGCCAACGTCCTGACTTTC. It specifies CSVLGRVTGANVLTF.

J is TRBJ1-6 and V is TRBV3-1 (or the pseudogene TRBV3-2), with TRBD1 matching over 8 bases. CDR1 is LGHDT, CDR2 YNNKEL, per germline (reference sequence). This CDR3 contains 15 residues. V dropped 4 bases and J dropped 10; count of bases not matched to a gene: 9. This CDR3 reads CASSPDRALESPLHF. CDR3 in DNA: TGTGCCAGCAGCCCGGACAGGGCCTTAGAATCACCCCTCCACTTT.

The gene calls are TRBV2 and TRBJ1-2, with D possibly TRBD1 on 5 matching bases. The CDR3 is made up of 13 amino acids. V lost 6 bases to trimming and J lost 3 bases, with 11 bases between them. Germline CDR1 SNHLY, CDR2 FYNNEI. In nucleotides, the CDR3 is TGTGCCAGCAGGGCAGACAGAGACTATGGCTACACCTTC. This translates into CASRADRDYGYTF.

This chain uses TRBV28 with TRBJ1-6; no definite D call. V was pared by 5 bases and J by 5 bases, with 7 bases between. Germline V gene data show CDR1 as MDHEN and CDR2 as SYDVKM. This CDR3 region has 13 residues. The CDR3 loop reads CASSTEDNSPLHF. The CDR3 nucleotides read TGTGCCAGCAGTACCGAGGATAATTCACCCCTCCACTTT.

The chain carries TRBV7-6 and TRBJ2-3, with D perhaps matching TRBD2 (6 bases). V shed 8 bases and J shed 9 bases, with 21 bases lying between them. The CDR3 is 14 residues long. The germline V gene has CDR1 SGHVS and CDR2 FNYEAQ. This CDR3 is CASSYSPGTSTQYF. CDR3 DNA: TGTGCCAGCTCTTATTCTCCGGGGACTTCAACGCAGTATTTT.

This clone was seen only once. V and J are TRBV9 and TRBJ1-5; 7 nucleotides match TRBD1. After removal of 3 bases from V and 3 bases from J, the junction contained 12 bases not matched to a gene. CDR1 is SGDLS and CDR2 is YYNGEE in the germline V gene. This CDR3 contains 17 residues. CDR3 sequence reads: CASSGGPGTDLNQPQHF. The DNA of the CDR3 is TGTGCCAGCAGCGGAGGGCCCGGGACAGACCTCAATCAGCCCCAGCATTTT.

The chain couples TRBV30 to TRBJ2-7; D perhaps matches TRBD2 (6 bases). V lost 8 bases, J lost 2 bases, and 16 bases lay in between. Germline CDR1 reads GTSNPN; CDR2 reads SVGIG (reference sequence). The CDR3 is 13 residues long. This CDR3 reads CAIGGIRPYEQYF. The CDR3 DNA follows: TGTGCCATAGGAGGGATCCGGCCCTACGAGCAGTACTTC.

The rearrangement uses TRBV3-1 (or the pseudogene TRBV3-2) and TRBJ2-3; D perhaps matches TRBD2 (6 bases). Per the germline V gene, CDR1 is LGHDT and CDR2 is YNNKEL (reference sequence). The CDR3 runs to 17 residues. Trimming removed 4 bases from V and 2 bases from J, with 19 bases in between. Written as DNA, the CDR3 is TGTGCCAGCAGCCTCGAATCCCGGGACTCCCTCACAGATACGCAGTATTTT. This sequence encodes CASSLESRDSLTDTQYF.

The J gene is TRBJ1-3, the V gene TRBV2; TRBD1 matches 7 bases. Looked up from germline, CDR1 is SNHLY and CDR2 is FYNNEI. The V and J ends lost 9 bases and 0 bases, in that order; junction bases with no gene match: 5. The CDR3 sequence is 14 residues long. CDR3 protein: CASLWDSSGNTIYF. The CDR3 nucleotides read TGTGCCAGTCTTTGGGACAGCTCTGGAAACACCATATATTTT.

The rearrangement joins TRBV28 to TRBJ1-5; no reliable D call. From germline, CDR1 is MDHEN and CDR2 SYDVKM. CDR3 size: 13 residues. The germline V and J ends were trimmed by 8 bases and 0 bases, with 8 bases remaining between them. The CDR3, as DNA: TGTGCCAGCGGAGGGTATAGCAATCAGCCCCAGCATTTT. It translates to CASGGYSNQPQHF.

This clone showed up just once. V is TRBV24-1 and J is TRBJ1-5; D ambiguous. Germline CDR1 reads KGHDR; CDR2 reads SFDVKD. Trimming left V 4 bases short and J 2 bases short, with 8 bases between. CDR3 length: 14 amino acids. The CDR3 DNA reads TGTGCCACCAGTGACCCTGGCCGCAATCAGCCCCAGCATTTT. Protein: CATSDPGRNQPQHF.

This chain joins TRBV28 and TRBJ1-1, with a weak D call TRBD1 (5 bases). Trimming removed 6 bases at V and 7 bases at J, with 18 bases between. Germline-derived CDR1 and CDR2 are MDHEN and SYDVKM. This CDR3 contains 14 residues. CDR3: CASRRTGRGGEAFF. CDR3 DNA sequence: TGTGCCAGCAGAAGAACCGGGCGCGGGGGTGAAGCTTTCTTT.

The gene calls are TRBV9 and TRBJ2-7; TRBD2 matches at 9 bases. CDR3 length: 16 amino acids. V lost 3 bases to trimming and J lost 2 bases; unmatched junction nucleotides: 9. The germline gives CDR1 SGDLS, CDR2 YYNGEE. The CDR3 DNA follows: TGTGCCAGCAGCGCGGGACTAGCCGTGAATACCTACGAGCAGTACTTC. This codes for CASSAGLAVNTYEQYF.

Notes on this clone: Other DNA sequences of this sample code for an identical CDR3. The chain has TRBV5-1 and TRBJ2-4, with D hard to call. The CDR3 consists of 14 residues. Looked up from germline, CDR1 is SGHRS and CDR2 is YFSETQ. V shed 0 bases and J shed 1 base, with 5 bases lying between them. DNA of the CDR3: TGCGCCAGCAGCTTGGACCGGGCCAAAAACATTCAGTACTTC. It yields the protein CASSLDRAKNIQYF.

The J gene is TRBJ1-1, the V gene TRBV5-1; D ambiguous. Trimming cost V 4 bases and J 4 bases, with 23 bases left between them. The length of the CDR3 is 17 residues. Germline CDR1 and CDR2: SGHRS and YFSETQ. CDR3 loop: CASSISLSLGRSTEAFF. The CDR3 DNA is TGCGCCAGCAGCATCTCATTAAGTTTAGGGAGGAGCACTGAAGCTTTCTTT.